This entry concerns a single TCR beta chain. The read is 3 residues too short to cover the CDR3 end, so that end is filled in from the germline J gene. This entry comes from a study of T cells in women clearing cervical HPV infection. Study in general: For cases, blood was sampled a median approximately 150 days after lesion detection, interquartile range about 80 to 220 days.

Method: immunoSEQ multiplex PCR; TCRdb's copy keeps in-frame clones and lacks some. Its table lists tens of thousands of clones. The CDR3 totals 14 residues. Germline-derived CDR1 and CDR2 are SQVTM and ANQGSEA. Trimming left V 6 bases short and J 1 base short, with 13 bases between. Sample: blood buffy coat. This chain links TRBV29-1 with TRBJ1-5, with a tentative D call TRBD1 (6 bases). This clonotype was sampled from a woman aged 18 to 75 with a cervical HPV16 infection that either progressed to CIN3+ or cleared (not recorded which). The CDR3 sequence is CSVNGDNSNQPQHF. The part of the CDR3 DNA that was read is TGCAGCGTCAACGGGGACAACAGCAATCAGCCC.